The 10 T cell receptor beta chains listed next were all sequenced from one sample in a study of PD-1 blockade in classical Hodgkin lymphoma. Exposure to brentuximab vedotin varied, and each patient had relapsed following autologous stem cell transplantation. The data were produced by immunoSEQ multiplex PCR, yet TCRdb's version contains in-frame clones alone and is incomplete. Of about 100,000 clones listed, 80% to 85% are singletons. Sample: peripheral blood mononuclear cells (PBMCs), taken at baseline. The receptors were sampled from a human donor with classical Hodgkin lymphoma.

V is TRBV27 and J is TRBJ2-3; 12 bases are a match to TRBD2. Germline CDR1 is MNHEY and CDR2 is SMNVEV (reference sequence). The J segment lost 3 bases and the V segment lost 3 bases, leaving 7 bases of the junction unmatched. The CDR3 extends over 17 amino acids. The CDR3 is CASSLGATSGRTDTQYF. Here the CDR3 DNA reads TGTGCCAGCAGTTTGGGGGCGACTAGCGGGAGAACAGATACGCAGTATTTT.

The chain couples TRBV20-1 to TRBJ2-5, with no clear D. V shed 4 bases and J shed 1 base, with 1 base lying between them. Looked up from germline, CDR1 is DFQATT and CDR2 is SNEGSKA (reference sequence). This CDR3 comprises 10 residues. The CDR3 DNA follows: TGCAGTGCTACCCAAGAGACCCAGTACTTC. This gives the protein CSATQETQYF.

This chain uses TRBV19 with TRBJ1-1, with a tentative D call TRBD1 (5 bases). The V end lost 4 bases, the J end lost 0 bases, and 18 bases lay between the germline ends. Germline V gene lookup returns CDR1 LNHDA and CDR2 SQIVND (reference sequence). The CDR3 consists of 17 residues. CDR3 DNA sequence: TGTGCCAGTAGTACGTCCGACCCATTGGGGCTGAACACTGAAGCTTTCTTT. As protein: CASSTSDPLGLNTEAFF.

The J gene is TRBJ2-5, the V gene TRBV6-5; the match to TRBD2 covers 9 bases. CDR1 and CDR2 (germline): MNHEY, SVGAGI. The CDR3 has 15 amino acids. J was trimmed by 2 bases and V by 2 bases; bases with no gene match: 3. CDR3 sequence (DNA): TGTGCCAGCAGTTACCAGCTAGCGGGACAAGAGACCCAGTACTTC. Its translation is CASSYQLAGQETQYF.

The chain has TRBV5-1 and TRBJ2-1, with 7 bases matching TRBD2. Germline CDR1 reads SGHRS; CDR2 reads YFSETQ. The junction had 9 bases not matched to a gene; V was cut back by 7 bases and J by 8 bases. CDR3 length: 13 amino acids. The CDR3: CASWEGTLDEQFF. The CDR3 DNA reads TGCGCCAGCTGGGAGGGGACCCTAGATGAGCAGTTCTTC.

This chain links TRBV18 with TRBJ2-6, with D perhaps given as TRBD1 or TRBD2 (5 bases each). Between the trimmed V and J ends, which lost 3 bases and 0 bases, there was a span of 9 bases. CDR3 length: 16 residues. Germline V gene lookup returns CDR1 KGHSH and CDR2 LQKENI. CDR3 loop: CASSPGPPSGANVLTF. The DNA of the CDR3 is TGTGCCAGCTCACCGGGACCCCCCTCTGGGGCCAACGTCCTGACTTTC.

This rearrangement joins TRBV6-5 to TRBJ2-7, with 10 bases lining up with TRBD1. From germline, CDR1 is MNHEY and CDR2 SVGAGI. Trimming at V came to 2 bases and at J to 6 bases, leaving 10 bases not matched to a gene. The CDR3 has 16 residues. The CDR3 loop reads CASSYTSGTGDGEQYF. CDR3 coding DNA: TGTGCCAGCAGTTACACCTCCGGGACAGGGGACGGCGAGCAGTACTTC.

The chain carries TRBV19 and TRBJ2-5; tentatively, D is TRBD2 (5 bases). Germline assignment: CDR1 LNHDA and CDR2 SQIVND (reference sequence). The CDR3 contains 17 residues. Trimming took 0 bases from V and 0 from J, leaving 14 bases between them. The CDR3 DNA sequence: TGTGCCAGTAGTATAGATTCGGGTAGCGCAAACCAAGAGACCCAGTACTTC. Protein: CASSIDSGSANQETQYF.

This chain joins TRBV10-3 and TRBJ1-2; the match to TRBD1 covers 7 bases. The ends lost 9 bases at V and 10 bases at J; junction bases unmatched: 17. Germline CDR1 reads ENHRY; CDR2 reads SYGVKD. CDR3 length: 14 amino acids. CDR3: CAIPTSTGDRPYTF. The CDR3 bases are TGTGCCATACCAACCAGCACAGGGGACCGACCCTACACCTTC.

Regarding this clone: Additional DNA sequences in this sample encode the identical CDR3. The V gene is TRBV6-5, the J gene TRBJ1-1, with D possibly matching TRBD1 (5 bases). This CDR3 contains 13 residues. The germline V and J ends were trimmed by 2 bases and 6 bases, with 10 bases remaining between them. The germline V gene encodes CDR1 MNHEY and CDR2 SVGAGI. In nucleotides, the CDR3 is TGTGCCAGCAGTTACCCCGGGGGGGCTGAAGCTTTCTTT. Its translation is CASSYPGGAEAFF.